Listed here are 2 T cell receptor beta chains from one sample, sequenced in a study of shared clonotypes between healthy human individuals (dated by TCRdb to 2020 to 2022). CD8 naive samples were CD45RO-negative cells positively selected for CCR7, giving a CD45RA+CCR7+ population that excluded TemRA cells. Library construction relied on the immunoSEQ multiplex PCR assay. TCRdb holds this immuneACCESS table with in-frame rearrangements only. Some clones are missing; in checked studies, unresolved V genes explain under half, and the rest has no known cause. This sample lists around 600,000 clones; approximately 96% were detected once. The ten largest clones capture over 0.09% of the sample. Sequenced sample: naive CD8+ T cells sorted from blood. Per the publication, the cell subset or site label means: CD45RA+CCR7+. The receptor set was obtained from a young woman in good health.

J is TRBJ1-1 and V is TRBV5-3, with D possibly matching TRBD1 (6 bases). TRBV5-3 is recorded as an ORF, its role being uncertain. This CDR3 contains 14 residues. Deletions cut 3 bases from V and 4 bases from J, with 13 bases between. DNA of the CDR3: TGTGCCAGAAGCTGCCGCAGGGGCGGCACTGAAGCTTTCTTT. This sequence encodes CARSCRRGGTEAFF.

The CDR3 here is CASSYTNTGELFF. The CDR3, as DNA: TGTGCCAGCAGTTACACCAACACCGGGGAGCTGTTTTTT. This chain connects TRBV28 to TRBJ2-2, with no clear D. The germline V gene encodes CDR1 MDHEN and CDR2 SYDVKM. The CDR3 runs to 13 residues. The V and J ends lost 4 bases and 2 bases respectively, with 5 bases between them.